A single sample gave rise to the 2 T cell receptor beta chains below, sequenced in a study of T cell repertoires in cytomegalovirus infection. TCRdb reprocessed the reads via MiXCR and lists one record per CDR3 protein. Among 700,000 to 850,000 distinct CDR3 sequences listed, less than 35% were seen once. Their recognized antigens are unknown. The sequences come from cultured CD8+ T cells from PBMCs, collected from culture after CMV antigen stimulation. Receptors originate from a human donor in good health (CMV status not recorded). Some clones in this sample may be carry-over from other donors' samples.

This clonotype has only a few counts. The rearrangement links TRBV15 to TRBJ2-1, with D possibly being TRBD1 (5 bases). The V gene lost 4 bases and the J gene lost 5 bases, with 9 bases spanning the gap. The CDR3 is 13 amino acids. The germline CDR1 and CDR2 sequences are LNHNV and YYDKDF (reference sequence). CDR3 coding DNA: TGTGCCACCAGCACTTCAGGGAACAATGAGCAGTTCTTC. It translates to CATSTSGNNEQFF.

V usage is TRBV20-1 and J usage is TRBJ2-1; perhaps TRBD2 as D (5 bases). There are 15 residues in the CDR3. CDR1 and CDR2 (germline): DFQATT, SNEGSKA (reference sequence). V lost 1 base, J lost 0 bases, and 10 bases lay in between. CDR3 loop: CSARGLEGSYNEQFF. CDR3 coding DNA: TGCAGTGCTAGAGGATTAGAGGGCTCCTACAATGAGCAGTTCTTC.